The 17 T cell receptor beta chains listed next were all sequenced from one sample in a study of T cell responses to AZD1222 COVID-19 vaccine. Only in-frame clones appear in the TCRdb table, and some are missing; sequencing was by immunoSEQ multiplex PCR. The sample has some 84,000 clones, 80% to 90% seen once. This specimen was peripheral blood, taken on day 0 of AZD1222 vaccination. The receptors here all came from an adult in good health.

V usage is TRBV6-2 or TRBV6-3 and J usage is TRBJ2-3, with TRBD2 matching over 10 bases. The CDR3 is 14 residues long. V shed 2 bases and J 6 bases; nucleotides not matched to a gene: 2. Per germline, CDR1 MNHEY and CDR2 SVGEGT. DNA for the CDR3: TGTGCCAGCAGTTACCGTAGCGGGAGGGATACGCAGTATTTT. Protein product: CASSYRSGRDTQYF.

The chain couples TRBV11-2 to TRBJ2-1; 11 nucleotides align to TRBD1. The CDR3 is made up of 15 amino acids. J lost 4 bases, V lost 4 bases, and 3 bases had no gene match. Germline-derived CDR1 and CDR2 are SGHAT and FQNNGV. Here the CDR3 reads CASSSGQGAYNEQFF. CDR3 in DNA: TGTGCCAGCAGCTCCGGACAGGGGGCTTACAATGAGCAGTTCTTC.

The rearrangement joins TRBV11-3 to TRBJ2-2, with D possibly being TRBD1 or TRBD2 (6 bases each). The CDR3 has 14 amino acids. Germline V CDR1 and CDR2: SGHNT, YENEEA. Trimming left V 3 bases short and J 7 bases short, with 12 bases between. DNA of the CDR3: TGTGCCAGCAGCTTCCGGGGGCGGAACGGGGAGCTGTTTTTT. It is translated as CASSFRGRNGELFF.

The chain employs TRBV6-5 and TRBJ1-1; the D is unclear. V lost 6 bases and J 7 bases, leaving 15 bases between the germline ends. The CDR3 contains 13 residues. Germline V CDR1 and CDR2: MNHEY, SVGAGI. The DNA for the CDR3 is TGTGCCAGCAGGCCTGGTGGTTTTGGTGAAGCTTTCTTT. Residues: CASRPGGFGEAFF.

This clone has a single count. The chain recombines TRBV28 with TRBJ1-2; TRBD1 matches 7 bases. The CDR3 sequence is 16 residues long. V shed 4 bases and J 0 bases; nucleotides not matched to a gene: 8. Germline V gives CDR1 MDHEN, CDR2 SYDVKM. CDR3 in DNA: TGTGCCAGCAGTTCCTACGGACAGGAGACTAACTATGGCTACACCTTC. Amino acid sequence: CASSSYGQETNYGYTF.

CDR3 amino acids: CASSLGRNDQPQHF. CDR3 coding DNA: TGTGCCAGCAGTTTGGGCCGTAACGATCAGCCCCAGCATTTT. The chain carries TRBV28 and TRBJ1-5; D gene unclear. This CDR3 region has 14 residues. Germline V CDR1 and CDR2: MDHEN, SYDVKM. V gave up 3 bases and J gave up 5 bases, with 11 bases separating them. Based on the CDR3 plus reference TRBV28 and TRBJ1-5, the full variable domain is DVKVTQSSRYLVKRTGEKVFLECVQDMDHENMFWYRQDPGLGLRLIYFSYDVKMKEKGDIPEGYSVSREKKERFSLILESASTNQTSMYLCASSLGRNDQPQHFGDGTRLSIL.

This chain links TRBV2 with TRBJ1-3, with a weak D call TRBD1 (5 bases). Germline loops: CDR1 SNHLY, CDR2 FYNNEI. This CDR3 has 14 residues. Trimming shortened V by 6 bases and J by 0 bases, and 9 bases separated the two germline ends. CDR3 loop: CASREGNSGNTIYF. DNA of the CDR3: TGTGCCAGCAGGGAGGGGAACTCTGGAAACACCATATATTTT.

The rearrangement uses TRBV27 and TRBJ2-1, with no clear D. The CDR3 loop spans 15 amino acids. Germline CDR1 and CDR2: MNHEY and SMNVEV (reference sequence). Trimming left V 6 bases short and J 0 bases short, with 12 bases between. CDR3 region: CASSYTWSSYNEQFF. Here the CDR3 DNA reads TGTGCCAGCAGCTATACATGGAGCTCCTACAATGAGCAGTTCTTC.

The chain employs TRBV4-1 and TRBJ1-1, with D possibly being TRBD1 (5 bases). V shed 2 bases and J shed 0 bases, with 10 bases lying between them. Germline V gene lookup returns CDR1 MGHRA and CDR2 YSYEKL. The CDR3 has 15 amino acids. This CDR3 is CASSQLTALNTEAFF. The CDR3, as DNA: TGCGCCAGCAGCCAATTGACAGCTTTGAACACTGAAGCTTTCTTT.

CDR3 bases: TGCGCCAGCAGCTTGTCAGGGGTCCTCTACAATGAGCAGTTCTTC. Amino acids: CASSLSGVLYNEQFF. This rearrangement joins TRBV5-1 to TRBJ2-1; D is perhaps TRBD1 (6 bases). V was cut by 1 base and J by 3 bases, with 11 bases left in between. Looked up from germline, CDR1 is SGHRS and CDR2 is YFSETQ. CDR3 size: 15 residues.

The CDR3 protein is CASSSARQLAQYNEQFF. The CDR3 DNA follows: TGCGCCAGCAGCTCTGCGCGACAACTAGCGCAGTACAATGAGCAGTTCTTC. This chain connects TRBV5-1 to TRBJ2-1, with TRBD2 identical over 7 bases. The CDR3 extends over 17 amino acids. CDR1 SGHRS and CDR2 YFSETQ come from the germline V gene. J gave up 4 bases and V 3 bases, and 13 bases lay outside the gene matches. Variable domain in full (rest from reference TRBV5-1 and TRBJ2-1): KAGVTQTPRYLIKTRGQQVTLSCSPISGHRSVSWYQQTPGQGLQFLFEYFSETQRNKGNFPGRFSGRQFSNSRSEMNVSTLELGDSALYLCASSSARQLAQYNEQFFGPGTRLTVL.

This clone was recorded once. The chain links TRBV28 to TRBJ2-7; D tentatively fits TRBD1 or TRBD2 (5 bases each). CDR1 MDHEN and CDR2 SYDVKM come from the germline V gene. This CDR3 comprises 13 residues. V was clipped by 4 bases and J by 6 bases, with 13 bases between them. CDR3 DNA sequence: TGTGCCAGCAGTTCCGGGACGGCGCGCGAGCAGTACTTC. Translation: CASSSGTAREQYF.

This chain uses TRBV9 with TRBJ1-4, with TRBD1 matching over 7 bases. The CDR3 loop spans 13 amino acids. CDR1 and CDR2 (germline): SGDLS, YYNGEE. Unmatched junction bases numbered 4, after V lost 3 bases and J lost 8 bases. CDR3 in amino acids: CASSAGQSEKLFF. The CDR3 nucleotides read TGTGCCAGCAGCGCGGGACAGAGCGAAAAACTGTTTTTT.

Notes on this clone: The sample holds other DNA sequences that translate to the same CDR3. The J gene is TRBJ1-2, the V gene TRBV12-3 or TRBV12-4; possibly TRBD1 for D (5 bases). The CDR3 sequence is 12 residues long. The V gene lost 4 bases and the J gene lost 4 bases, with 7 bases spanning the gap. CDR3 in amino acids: CASSSGGYGYTF. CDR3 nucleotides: TGTGCCAGCAGTTCCGGGGGCTATGGCTACACCTTC.

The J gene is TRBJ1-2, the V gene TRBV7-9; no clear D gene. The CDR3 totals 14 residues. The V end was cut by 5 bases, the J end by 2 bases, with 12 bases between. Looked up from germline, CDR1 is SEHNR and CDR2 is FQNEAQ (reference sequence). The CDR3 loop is CASSPSGLNYGYTF. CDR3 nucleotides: TGTGCCAGCAGCCCCTCGGGCTTGAACTATGGCTACACCTTC.

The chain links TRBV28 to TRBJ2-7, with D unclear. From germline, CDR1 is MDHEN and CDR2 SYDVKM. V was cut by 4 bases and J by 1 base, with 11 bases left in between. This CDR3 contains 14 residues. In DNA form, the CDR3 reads TGTGCCAGCAGTTCTAAGACCCGATCCTACGAGCAGTACTTC. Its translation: CASSSKTRSYEQYF.

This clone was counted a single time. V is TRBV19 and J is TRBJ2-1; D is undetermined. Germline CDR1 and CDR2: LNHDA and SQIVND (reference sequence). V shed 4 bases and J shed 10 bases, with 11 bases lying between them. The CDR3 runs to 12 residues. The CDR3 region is CASSTNHVEQFF. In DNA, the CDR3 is TGTGCCAGTAGTACTAACCACGTCGAGCAGTTCTTC.